The clone carrying this T cell receptor beta chain came up a few times. These data are taken from a study of T-cell reconstitution after alpha-beta-depleted transplantation in children. As it was prepared, the TCRbeta library received unique molecular identifiers. TCRdb reprocessed the PCR reads with MiXCR, giving one entry per CDR3 protein. Here the sample spans approximately 590,000 distinct CDR3 sequences, under 12% being singletons. The clonotype was recovered from a human donor who donated a stem cell graft to a child with acute myeloid leukemia. The material was PBMCs from the stem cell graft donor, obtained from the stem cell graft.

CDR3 bases: TGCGCCAGCAGCTTGGGTAGCGGTTGGGAGACAGATACGCAGTATTTT. It translates to CASSLGSGWETDTQYF. The chain recombines TRBV5-1 with TRBJ2-3; perhaps TRBD2 as D (6 bases). V lost 0 bases, J lost 3 bases, and 14 bases lay in between. The germline CDR1 and CDR2 sequences are SGHRS and YFSETQ. The CDR3 length is 16 residues.